Below are 11 T cell receptor beta chains sequenced from a single sample in a study of T cell responses to AZD1222 COVID-19 vaccine. Some clones are missing from TCRdb's copy, which holds only in-frame ones; the method was immunoSEQ multiplex PCR. The sample has some 180,000 clones; around 92% are singletons. Sequencing was performed on peripheral blood, taken on day 0 of AZD1222 vaccination. The source of these receptors is an adult in good health.

The chain recombines TRBV18 with TRBJ2-6; 7 bases match TRBD1. V lost 4 bases and J lost 1; bases outside the gene matches: 1. The length of the CDR3 is 15 residues. Germline-derived CDR1 and CDR2 are KGHSH and LQKENI. The CDR3 region is CASSRQGSGANVLTF. Here the CDR3 DNA reads TGTGCCAGCTCACGACAGGGTTCTGGGGCCAACGTCCTGACTTTC.

The rearrangement uses TRBV29-1 and TRBJ2-7, with D perhaps matching TRBD1 or TRBD2 (5 bases each). Germline-derived CDR1 and CDR2 are SQVTM and ANQGSEA. CDR3 length equals 12 residues. Trimming stripped 4 bases from V and 7 bases from J, with 14 bases between. CDR3 protein: CSVGTLWGEQYF. CDR3 in DNA: TGCAGCGTTGGGACTCTTTGGGGGGAGCAGTACTTC.

The chain carries TRBV28 and TRBJ2-6; TRBD2 might be the D (6 bases). The CDR3 length is 15 residues. CDR1 and CDR2 (germline): MDHEN, SYDVKM. V lost 10 bases and J 0 bases, leaving 13 bases between the germline ends. The CDR3 coding sequence is TGTGCCACCCGGGGCGGGGCCTCTGGGGCCAACGTCCTGACTTTC. Its protein is CATRGGASGANVLTF.

The rearrangement joins TRBV2 to TRBJ1-1, with a tentative D call TRBD1 (5 bases). The CDR3 consists of 13 residues. Trimming removed 6 bases at V and 4 bases at J, with 12 bases between. In germline, CDR1 is SNHLY, CDR2 FYNNEI. CDR3 loop: CASSPGGFTEAFF. CDR3 in DNA: TGTGCCAGCAGCCCCGGGGGGTTCACTGAAGCTTTCTTT.

The chain employs TRBV27 and TRBJ2-1; TRBD2 aligns across 8 bases. This CDR3 has 13 amino acids. Germline lookup yields CDR1 MNHEY and CDR2 SMNVEV (reference sequence). The junction had 8 bases not matched to a gene; V was cut back by 6 bases and J by 10 bases. The CDR3 DNA follows: TGTGCCAGCAGCCCCCGACTAGCGCAGGAGCAGTTCTTC. This gives the protein CASSPRLAQEQFF.

This chain joins TRBV3-1 (or the pseudogene TRBV3-2) and TRBJ2-3, with D perhaps matching TRBD1 or TRBD2 (5 bases each). V lost 4 bases, J lost 2 bases, and 16 bases lay in between. This CDR3 is built from 16 residues. Germline CDR1 LGHDT, CDR2 YNNKEL (reference sequence). CDR3 residues: CASSRQWGSATDTQYF. Here the CDR3 DNA reads TGTGCCAGCAGCCGGCAATGGGGGTCGGCCACAGATACGCAGTATTTT.

The chain uses TRBV28 and TRBJ1-4; TRBD1 aligns across 7 bases. The junction had 6 bases not matched to a gene; V was cut back by 6 bases and J by 8 bases. This CDR3 has 13 amino acids. Germline V gene data show CDR1 as MDHEN and CDR2 as SYDVKM. The CDR3 sequence is CASRTTGREKLFF. DNA of the CDR3: TGTGCCAGCAGGACGACAGGGAGGGAAAAACTGTTTTTT.

CDR3 coding DNA: TGTGCCAGTAGTATATCCCCGGCAGGGCCCTATGGCTACACCTTC. It specifies CASSISPAGPYGYTF. The V gene is TRBV19, the J gene TRBJ1-2; perhaps TRBD1 as D (5 bases). The CDR3 length is 15 residues. Trimming removed 2 bases from V and 4 bases from J, with 14 bases in between. Germline CDR1 reads LNHDA; CDR2 reads SQIVND (reference sequence).

J is TRBJ2-1 and V is TRBV7-9, with 12 nucleotides matching TRBD1. Losses at the gene ends were 5 bases for V and 8 bases for J; bases not matched to a gene: 7. The CDR3 spans 15 residues. Germline CDR1 and CDR2: SEHNR and FQNEAQ (reference sequence). The CDR3 loop reads CASSLMGTGGHEQFF. The CDR3 DNA reads as TGTGCCAGCAGCCTCATGGGGACAGGGGGCCATGAGCAGTTCTTC. The full variable domain, rest sourced from reference TRBV7-9 and TRBJ2-1, is DTGVSQNPRHKITKRGQNVTFRCDPISEHNRLYWYRQTLGQGPEFLTYFQNEAQLEKSRLLSDRFSAERPKGSFSTLEIQRTEQGDSAMYLCASSLMGTGGHEQFFGPGTRLTVL.

The J gene is TRBJ2-1, the V gene TRBV5-6; D is possibly TRBD2 (7 bases). Germline values: CDR1 SGHDT, CDR2 YYEEEE. V was clipped by 5 bases and J by 8 bases, with 20 bases between them. This CDR3 region has 15 residues. For the CDR3, the DNA is TGTGCCAGCAGGTCTATTGGGGGGGCGCAGGATGAGCAGTTCTTC. Its translation: CASRSIGGAQDEQFF.

The V call is TRBV7-2, the J call TRBJ2-4; D might be TRBD2 (5 bases). Between the trimmed V and J ends, which lost 1 base and 6 bases, there was a span of 13 bases. This CDR3 is 15 amino acids long. Germline-derived CDR1 and CDR2 are SGHTA and FQGNSA. CDR3 sequence reads: CASSLVGNRGNIQYF. The CDR3 nucleotides read TGTGCCAGCAGCTTAGTCGGGAATCGGGGAAACATTCAGTACTTC.